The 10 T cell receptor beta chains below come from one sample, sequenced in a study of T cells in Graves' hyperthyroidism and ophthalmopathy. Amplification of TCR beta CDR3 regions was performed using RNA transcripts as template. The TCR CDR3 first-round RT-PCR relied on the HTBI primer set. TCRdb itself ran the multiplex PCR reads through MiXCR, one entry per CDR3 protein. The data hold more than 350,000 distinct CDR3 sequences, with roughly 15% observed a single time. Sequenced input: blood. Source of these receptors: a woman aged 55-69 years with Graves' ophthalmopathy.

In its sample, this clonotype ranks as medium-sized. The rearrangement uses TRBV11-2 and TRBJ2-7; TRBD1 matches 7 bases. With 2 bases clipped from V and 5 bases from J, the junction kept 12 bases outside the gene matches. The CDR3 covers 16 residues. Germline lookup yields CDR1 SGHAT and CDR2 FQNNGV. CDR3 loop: CASSLRGLTGDNEQYF. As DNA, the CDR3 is TGTGCCAGCAGCTTAAGGGGCCTTACAGGGGACAACGAGCAGTACTTC.

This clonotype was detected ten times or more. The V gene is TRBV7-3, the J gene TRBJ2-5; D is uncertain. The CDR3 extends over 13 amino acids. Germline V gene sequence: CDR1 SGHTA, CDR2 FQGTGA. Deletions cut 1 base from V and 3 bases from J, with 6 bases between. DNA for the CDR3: TGTGCCAGCAGCTTAAACTATAAAGAGACCCAGTACTTC. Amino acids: CASSLNYKETQYF.

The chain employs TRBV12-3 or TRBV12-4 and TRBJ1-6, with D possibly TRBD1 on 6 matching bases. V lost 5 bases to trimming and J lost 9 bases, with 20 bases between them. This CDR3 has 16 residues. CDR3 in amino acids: CASSETSGGASSPLHF. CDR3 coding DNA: TGTGCCAGCAGTGAGACTAGTGGGGGCGCTTCTTCACCCCTCCACTTT.

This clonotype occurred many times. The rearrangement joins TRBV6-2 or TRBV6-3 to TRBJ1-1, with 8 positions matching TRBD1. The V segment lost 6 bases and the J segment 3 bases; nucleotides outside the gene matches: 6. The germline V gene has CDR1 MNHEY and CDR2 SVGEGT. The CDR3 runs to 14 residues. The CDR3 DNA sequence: TGTGCCAGCAGGCGACAGGGGACTTACACTGAAGCTTTCTTT. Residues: CASRRQGTYTEAFF.

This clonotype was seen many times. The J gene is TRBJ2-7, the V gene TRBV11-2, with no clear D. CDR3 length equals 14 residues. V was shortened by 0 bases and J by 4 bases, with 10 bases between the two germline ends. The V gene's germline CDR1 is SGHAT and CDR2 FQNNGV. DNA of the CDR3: TGTGCCAGCAGCTTAGAAAGAGCCATATACGAGCAGTACTTC. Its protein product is CASSLERAIYEQYF.

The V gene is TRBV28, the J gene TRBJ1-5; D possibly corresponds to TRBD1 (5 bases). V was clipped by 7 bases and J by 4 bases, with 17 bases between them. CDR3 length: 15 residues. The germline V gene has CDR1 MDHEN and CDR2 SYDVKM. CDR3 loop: CASIPGGVSNQPQHF. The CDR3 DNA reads TGTGCCAGCATCCCTGGGGGGGTCAGTAATCAGCCCCAGCATTTT.

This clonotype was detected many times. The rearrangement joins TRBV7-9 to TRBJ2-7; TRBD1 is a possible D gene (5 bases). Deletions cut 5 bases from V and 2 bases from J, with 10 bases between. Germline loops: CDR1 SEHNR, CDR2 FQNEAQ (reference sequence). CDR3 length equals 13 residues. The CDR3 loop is CASSQSGTYEQYF. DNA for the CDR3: TGTGCCAGCAGCCAATCAGGGACCTACGAGCAGTACTTC.

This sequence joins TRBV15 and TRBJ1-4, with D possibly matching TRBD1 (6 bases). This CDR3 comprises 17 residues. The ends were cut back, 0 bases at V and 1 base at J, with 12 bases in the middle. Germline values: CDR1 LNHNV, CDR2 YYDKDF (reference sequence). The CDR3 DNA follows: TGTGCCACCAGCAGAGAAGGGACATATCTAACTAATGAAAAACTGTTTTTT. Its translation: CATSREGTYLTNEKLFF.

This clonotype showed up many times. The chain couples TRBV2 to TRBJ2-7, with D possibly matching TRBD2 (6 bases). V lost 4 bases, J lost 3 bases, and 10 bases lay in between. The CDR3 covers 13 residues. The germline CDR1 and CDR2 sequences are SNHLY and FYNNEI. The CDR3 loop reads CASSGDSGYEQYF. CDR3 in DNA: TGTGCCAGCAGTGGGGATAGCGGCTACGAGCAGTACTTC. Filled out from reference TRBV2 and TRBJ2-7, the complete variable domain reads EPEVTQTPSHQVTQMGQEVILRCVPISNHLYFYWYRQILGQKVEFLVSFYNNEISEKSEIFDDQFSVERPDGSNFTLKIRSTKLEDSAMYFCASSGDSGYEQYFGPGTRLTVT.

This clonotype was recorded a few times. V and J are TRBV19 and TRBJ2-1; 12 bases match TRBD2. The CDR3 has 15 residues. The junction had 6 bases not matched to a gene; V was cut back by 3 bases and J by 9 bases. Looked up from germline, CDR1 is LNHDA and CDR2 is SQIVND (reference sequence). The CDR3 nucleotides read TGTGCCAGTAGTATGGCTAGCGGGAGGGTCGGTGAGCAGTTCTTC. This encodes CASSMASGRVGEQFF.